The subject of this entry is one T cell receptor beta chain. The specificity of this receptor is unknown. No base qualities exist here, and no much larger clone lies one base off it. After removal of 5 bases from V and 2 bases from J, the junction retains 7 bases not matched to a gene. In the germline V gene (reference sequence), CDR1 corresponds to SEHNR and CDR2 to FQNEAQ. The CDR3, from cysteine to phenylalanine, totals 15 residues. Solely the CDR3 DNA is kept, with 45 bases framed from the first base. This record belongs to a study of blood T cell repertoires in COVID-19 (dated by TCRdb to between 2020 and 2021). For context, the study as a whole: Samples covering the acute and convalescent phases of COVID-19 were provided by collaborators in the United States, Italy and Spain. The dataset comprised deeply sampled blood TCRbeta repertoires from subjects exposed to, actively infected with, or recovered from COVID-19. Samples came from the ongoing ImmuneRACE study (first 160 participants) plus 1,254 subjects from 6 global collaborators. The material from the prospective study consisted of cDNA or gDNA derived from T cells, B-cell-depleted T cells, or PBMCs. A freely available public database, intended as a resource for researchers studying the immune response to SARS-CoV-2, is where the repertoires were released. A de-identified subject ID, COVID-19 status, age in years and sex were almost always included in the sample metadata. Where available, HLA class I and class II types were obtained from metadata supplied by the sample provider rather than from assay-based typing. Results the study describes overall, beyond this receptor: The amount of clinical and demographic metadata varied by source and participant and was provided uncurated.

TCRbeta CDR3 regions were amplified from genomic DNA by means of the immunoSEQ Assay, a bias-controlled multiplex PCR. Concerning the study's data processing: The number of nucleated cells in each sample was estimated by amplification of reference gene primers within the assay. Sequence reads were collapsed and filtered to measure the absolute abundance of every unique TCRbeta CDR3 rearrangement. For each sample, productive Simpson clonality was calculated by taking the square root of Simpson's diversity index across productive rearrangements. The clones in this table, taken by TCRdb from immuneACCESS, are in-frame only. Not every clone is retained; where verified, under half of the shortfall comes from an unresolved V gene, and the cause of the rest is unknown. D and trimming come from the DNA, and the V and J calls and clone size come from that table. In all, the sample holds around 26,000 clones, and roughly four fifths of those were seen once. Clones ranked in the top ten supply approximately 8.4% of the sample.

Collaborating institutions collected whole blood in K2EDTA tubes following their own protocols. For TCRbeta analysis, collaborators shipped samples as frozen whole blood, isolated PBMCs, or DNA extracted from either of those sample types. The sequencing sample was made of peripheral blood. The rearrangement joined TRBV7-9 to TRBJ2-3, with 7 middle bases fitting TRBD1. This TCR derives from a human donor in a cohort sampled during active COVID-19. CDR3 region: CASSLGQTYTDTQYF. The nucleotide sequence is given as TGTGCCAGCAGCCTGGGACAGACCTACACAGATACGCAGTATTTT.